The 17 T cell receptor beta chains in this list originate from one sample, sequenced in a study of radiotherapy plus CTLA-4 blockade in lung cancer. Profiling relied on immunoSEQ multiplex PCR, and the TCRdb table lists in-frame clones only, not all of them. The sample has about 87,000 clones, 70% to 90% seen once. The sample here was peripheral blood, taken from a patient treated with radiotherapy plus ipilimumab. These receptors all come from a human donor with non-small cell lung cancer that progressed on radiotherapy plus ipilimumab.

This chain joins TRBV7-3 and TRBJ2-6; D is uncertain. Germline CDR1 SGHTA, CDR2 FQGTGA. V was clipped by 4 bases and J by 2 bases, with 6 bases between them. The CDR3 is 14 amino acids. CDR3 in amino acids: CASSSQAGANVLTF. CDR3 nucleotides: TGTGCCAGCAGCTCCCAGGCTGGGGCCAACGTCCTGACTTTC.

The chain uses TRBV19 and TRBJ1-1, with D perhaps matching TRBD1 (5 bases). The V gene's germline CDR1 is LNHDA and CDR2 SQIVND (reference sequence). V was clipped by 3 bases and J by 0 bases, with 14 bases between them. The CDR3 sequence is 16 residues long. The CDR3 spells CASSMVGVYMNTEAFF. The CDR3 region has the DNA TGTGCCAGTAGTATGGTGGGGGTCTACATGAACACTGAAGCTTTCTTT.

This chain joins TRBV27 and TRBJ2-1, with 11 bases identical to TRBD2. This CDR3 contains 15 residues. J lost 3 bases, V lost 3 bases, and 1 base had no gene match. Germline V gene data show CDR1 as MNHEY and CDR2 as SMNVEV (reference sequence). The CDR3 bases are TGTGCCAGCAGTTTGACTAGCGGGAACTACAATGAGCAGTTCTTC. Its protein product is CASSLTSGNYNEQFF.

The gene calls are TRBV19 and TRBJ1-3, with 9 positions matching TRBD1. This CDR3 spans 14 amino acids. CDR1 and CDR2 from the germline V gene are LNHDA and SQIVND (reference sequence). J gave up 6 bases and V 3 bases, and 3 bases lay outside the gene matches. DNA for the CDR3: TGTGCCAGTAGTATTTGGGACAGGGTAAACACCATATATTTT. Its protein is CASSIWDRVNTIYF.

The V and J genes are TRBV19 and TRBJ1-1; D is uncertain. This CDR3 has 13 amino acids. V shed 2 bases and J shed 8 bases, with 12 bases lying between them. Germline CDR1 and CDR2: LNHDA and SQIVND (reference sequence). CDR3: CASSIHSPPEAFF. CDR3 in DNA: TGTGCCAGTAGTATACACTCCCCGCCCGAAGCTTTCTTT.

The genes are TRBV4-3 and TRBJ2-3; TRBD2 matches at 9 bases. The germline V gene has CDR1 LGHNA and CDR2 YSLEER. Losses at the gene ends were 0 bases for V and 1 base for J; bases not matched to a gene: 11. This CDR3 comprises 19 residues. Here the CDR3 reads CASSQDGVAGAEGTDTQYF. The CDR3 region has the DNA TGCGCCAGCAGCCAAGATGGGGTAGCGGGGGCCGAGGGCACAGATACGCAGTATTTT.

The chain has TRBV19 and TRBJ1-2, with D possibly matching TRBD1 (5 bases). V lost 2 bases and J 5 bases, leaving 18 bases between the germline ends. There are 16 residues in the CDR3. The germline CDR1 and CDR2 sequences are LNHDA and SQIVND (reference sequence). The CDR3 is CASSIPGTAGSYGYTF. CDR3 nucleotide sequence: TGTGCCAGTAGTATACCGGGGACCGCCGGGTCGTATGGCTACACCTTC.

V and J are TRBV29-1 and TRBJ2-7, with TRBD2 matching over 9 bases. Trimming cost V 7 bases and J 5 bases; bases outside gene matches: 9. Germline V gene lookup returns CDR1 SQVTM and CDR2 ANQGSEA. CDR3 length: 13 residues. CDR3 bases: TGCAGCGGCCTGGGGGGCGGGGGGGACGAGCAGTACTTC. It translates to CSGLGGGGDEQYF.

This clone was picked up a small number of times. The chain employs TRBV6-1 and TRBJ2-3; D is unclear. The germline CDR1 and CDR2 sequences are MNHNS and SASEGT. Trimming took 7 bases from V and 4 from J, leaving 12 bases between them. The length of the CDR3 is 13 residues. The CDR3 loop is CASTPPGADTQYF. CDR3 nucleotide sequence: TGTGCCAGCACTCCCCCGGGCGCAGATACGCAGTATTTT.

The chain employs TRBV11-3 and TRBJ2-7; a possible D gene is TRBD1 (6 bases). Per germline, CDR1 SGHNT and CDR2 YENEEA. V was pared by 1 base and J by 2 bases, with 9 bases between. The length of the CDR3 is 14 residues. DNA of the CDR3: TGTGCCAGCAGCTTAGTAACAGGGCCCTACGAGCAGTACTTC. It yields the protein CASSLVTGPYEQYF.

This clone was found once. V gene TRBV9 combines with J gene TRBJ2-5; D is uncertain. The CDR3 is 14 residues long. Trimming shortened V by 2 bases and J by 2 bases, and 10 bases separated the two germline ends. The germline V gene has CDR1 SGDLS and CDR2 YYNGEE. Here the CDR3 reads CASSVTTKQETQYF. CDR3 bases: TGTGCCAGCAGCGTCACGACAAAGCAAGAGACCCAGTACTTC.

The J gene is TRBJ2-5, the V gene TRBV7-9; D might be TRBD1 (5 bases). The CDR3 loop spans 13 amino acids. The V and J ends lost 2 bases and 5 bases respectively, with 9 bases between them. In germline, CDR1 is SEHNR, CDR2 FQNEAQ (reference sequence). The CDR3 DNA follows: TGTGCCAGCAGCTTAATAGGGGTCGAGACCCAGTACTTC. Translated: CASSLIGVETQYF.

This chain joins TRBV6-5 and TRBJ1-5; D not resolved. This CDR3 has 13 residues. The germline V and J ends were trimmed by 7 bases and 7 bases, with 14 bases remaining between them. The germline V gene encodes CDR1 MNHEY and CDR2 SVGAGI. DNA for the CDR3: TGTGCCAGCACCGAAAATGTGATCCAGCCCCAGCATTTT. Translating gives CASTENVIQPQHF.

The V call is TRBV6-5, the J call TRBJ1-1, with D unresolved. The ends were cut back, 2 bases at V and 0 bases at J, with 10 bases in the middle. Germline V gene sequence: CDR1 MNHEY, CDR2 SVGAGI. The CDR3 runs to 15 residues. Here the CDR3 DNA reads TGTGCCAGCAGTTACAGCCTTGGGGTGAACACTGAAGCTTTCTTT. Encoded protein: CASSYSLGVNTEAFF.

The chain's CDR3 is CASSEFRGTDTQYF. The CDR3 DNA follows: TGTGCCAGCAGTGAATTCCGGGGAACAGATACGCAGTATTTT. The J gene is TRBJ2-3, the V gene TRBV2, with D tentatively TRBD2 (5 bases). The CDR3 sequence is 14 residues long. V dropped 2 bases and J dropped 3 bases, with 9 bases sitting between them. In germline, CDR1 is SNHLY, CDR2 FYNNEI.

This clone was counted a single time. J is TRBJ1-4 and V is TRBV18; D may be TRBD1 (5 bases). V lost 3 bases and J lost 6, with 5 bases in between. The CDR3 consists of 12 residues. Germline-derived CDR1 and CDR2 are KGHSH and LQKENI. The CDR3 nucleotides are TGTGCCAGCTCACCGGGGGATGAAAAACTGTTTTTT. Residues: CASSPGDEKLFF. The variable domain in full, with the rest retrieved from reference TRBV18 and TRBJ1-4, is NAGVMQNPRHLVRRRGQEARLRCSPMKGHSHVYWYRQLPEEGLKFMVYLQKENIIDESGMPKERFSAEFPKEGPSILRIQQVVRGDSAAYFCASSPGDEKLFFGSGTQLSVL.

This clone was found a few times. The rearrangement joins TRBV7-9 to TRBJ1-1, with 10 bases identical to TRBD1. V lost 6 bases to trimming and J lost 1 base; unmatched junction nucleotides: 5. Germline lookup yields CDR1 SEHNR and CDR2 FQNEAQ (reference sequence). CDR3 length equals 15 residues. DNA for the CDR3: TGTGCCAGCAGACTCAGGACAGGGGGGAACACTGAAGCTTTCTTT. Translation gives CASRLRTGGNTEAFF.